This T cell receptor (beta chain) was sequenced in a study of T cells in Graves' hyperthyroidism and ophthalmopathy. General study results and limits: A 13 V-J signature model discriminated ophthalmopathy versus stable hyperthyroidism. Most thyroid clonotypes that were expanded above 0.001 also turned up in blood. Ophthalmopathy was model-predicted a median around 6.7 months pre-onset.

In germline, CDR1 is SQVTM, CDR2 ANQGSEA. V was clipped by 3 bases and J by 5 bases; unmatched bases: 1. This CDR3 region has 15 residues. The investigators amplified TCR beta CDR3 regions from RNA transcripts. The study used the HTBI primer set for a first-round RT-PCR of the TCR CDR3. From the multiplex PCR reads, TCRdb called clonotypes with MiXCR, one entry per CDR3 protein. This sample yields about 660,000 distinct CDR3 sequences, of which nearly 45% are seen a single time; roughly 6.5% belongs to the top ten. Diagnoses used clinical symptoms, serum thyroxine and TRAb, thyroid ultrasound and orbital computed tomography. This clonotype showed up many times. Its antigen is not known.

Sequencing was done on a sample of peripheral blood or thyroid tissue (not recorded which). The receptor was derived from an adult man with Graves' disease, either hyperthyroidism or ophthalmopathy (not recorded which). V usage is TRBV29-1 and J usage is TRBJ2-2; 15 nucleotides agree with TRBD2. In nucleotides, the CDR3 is TGCAGCGTTGAGGGGACTAGCGGGAGGACCGGGGAGCTGTTTTTT. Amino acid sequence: CSVEGTSGRTGELFF.